Each of the 3 T cell receptor beta chains below was sequenced from the same sample in a study of chemoradiotherapy in HPV16-positive cancers. Clones were read by immunoSEQ multiplex PCR, and TCRdb kept only the in-frame ones, dropping some. The sample records around 33,000 clones, around 87% being singletons. Sequenced here: blood, sampled from a patient who underwent chemoradiotherapy. The receptors shown here come from a human donor with HPV-associated anogenital cancer.

This chain links TRBV9 with TRBJ2-1; 7 positions agree with TRBD2. The CDR3 spans 16 residues. The germline V gene encodes CDR1 SGDLS and CDR2 YYNGEE. The trim removed 0 bases at V and 4 bases at J, leaving 7 bases unmatched. CDR3 in DNA: TGTGCCAGCAGCGTAGGAAGCGGGGTACTATACAATGAGCAGTTCTTC. As protein: CASSVGSGVLYNEQFF.

The rearrangement joins TRBV14 to TRBJ2-5; perhaps TRBD2 as D (6 bases). Trimming removed 5 bases at V and 1 base at J, with 14 bases between. Germline loops: CDR1 SGHDN, CDR2 FVKESK. The CDR3 contains 15 residues. The CDR3 region is CASSAAGGPQETQYF. CDR3 DNA sequence: TGTGCCAGCAGCGCAGCCGGGGGACCCCAAGAGACCCAGTACTTC.

The gene calls are TRBV7-8 and TRBJ1-2; D possibly corresponds to TRBD1 (6 bases). Per the germline V gene, CDR1 is SGHVS and CDR2 is FQNEAQ. The ends were cut back, 4 bases at V and 8 bases at J, with 26 bases in the middle. The CDR3 has 17 amino acids. CDR3 sequence reads: CASSSTYRVSTYQGYTF. CDR3 DNA: TGTGCCAGCAGCTCCACCTACAGGGTTTCCACCTACCAGGGCTACACCTTC.